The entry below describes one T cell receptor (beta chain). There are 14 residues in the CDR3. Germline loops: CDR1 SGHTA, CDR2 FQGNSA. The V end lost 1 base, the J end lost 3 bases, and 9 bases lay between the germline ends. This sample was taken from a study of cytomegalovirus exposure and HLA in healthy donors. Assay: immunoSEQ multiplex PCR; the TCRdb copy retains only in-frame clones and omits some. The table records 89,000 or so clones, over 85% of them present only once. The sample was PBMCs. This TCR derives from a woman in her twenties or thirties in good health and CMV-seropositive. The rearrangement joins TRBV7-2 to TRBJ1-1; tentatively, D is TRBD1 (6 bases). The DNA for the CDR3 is TGTGCCAGCAGCTTAGTGGGGGCTTACACTGAAGCTTTCTTT. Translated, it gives CASSLVGAYTEAFF.